A single sample gave rise to the 20 T cell receptor beta chains below, sequenced in a study of cytomegalovirus exposure and HLA in healthy donors. Use of 60 Vbeta and 13 Jbeta primers characterized the PCR. The protocol was immunoSEQ multiplex PCR, while the TCRdb copy is restricted to in-frame clones and leaves out a portion. The data hold more than 150,000 clones, with 79% observed a single time. Sequences were obtained from PBMCs. Every receptor here comes from a girl between 5 and 17 years old in good health and CMV-seropositive.

The CDR3 here is CAISESTGTEAFF. The CDR3 DNA follows: TGTGCCATCAGTGAGTCCACGGGGACTGAAGCTTTCTTT. The chain recombines TRBV10-3 with TRBJ1-1, with D hard to call. Germline CDR1 and CDR2: ENHRY and SYGVKD. Trimming left V 0 bases short and J 5 bases short, with 7 bases between. The CDR3 spans 13 residues.

This chain links TRBV7-2 with TRBJ2-7, with TRBD1 identical over 10 bases. Trimming cost V 4 bases and J 3 bases; bases outside gene matches: 3. Germline CDR1 SGHTA, CDR2 FQGNSA. This CDR3 region has 14 residues. In nucleotides, the CDR3 is TGTGCCAGCAGCTCGGGACAGGGGAGCTACGAGCAGTACTTC. Amino acids: CASSSGQGSYEQYF.

V is TRBV12-5 and J is TRBJ2-2; D gene uncertain. Per germline, CDR1 LGHNT and CDR2 FRNRAP. This CDR3 has 18 amino acids. V dropped 2 bases and J dropped 4 bases, with 20 bases sitting between them. In DNA form, the CDR3 reads TGTGCTAGTGGTTTGCCAAGAACGCACCCCGAGAGCACCGGGGAGCTGTTTTTT. Amino acids: CASGLPRTHPESTGELFF.

The chain carries TRBV29-1 and TRBJ2-7; D perhaps matches TRBD1 (6 bases). Germline lookup yields CDR1 SQVTM and CDR2 ANQGSEA. The V end lost 6 bases, the J end lost 6 bases, and 15 bases lay between the germline ends. The CDR3 has 12 amino acids. The CDR3 region is CSVGTLGAEQYF. The CDR3 DNA follows: TGCAGCGTAGGGACCTTGGGGGCCGAGCAGTACTTC.

This clone was counted a single time. The rearrangement links TRBV27 to TRBJ1-6, with a possible D match to TRBD1 (5 bases). The germline V and J ends were trimmed by 2 bases and 10 bases, with 18 bases remaining between them. Germline CDR1 is MNHEY and CDR2 is SMNVEV (reference sequence). CDR3 length: 16 residues. Here the CDR3 reads CASSLIFGGSGSPLHF. Written as DNA, the CDR3 is TGTGCCAGCAGTTTAATCTTTGGGGGGTCAGGGTCACCCCTCCACTTT.

This chain uses TRBV11-2 with TRBJ1-1, with 8 bases that match TRBD1. CDR1 is SGHAT, CDR2 FQNNGV, per germline. The CDR3 totals 15 residues. V was pared by 0 bases and J by 4 bases, with 4 bases of the junction left unmatched. CDR3 loop: CASSLDGGTGTEAFF. The CDR3 DNA sequence: TGTGCCAGCAGCTTAGATGGTGGGACAGGCACTGAAGCTTTCTTT.

V gene TRBV6-1 combines with J gene TRBJ1-4; D call uncertain. Looked up from germline, CDR1 is MNHNS and CDR2 is SASEGT. V was pared by 3 bases and J by 7 bases, with 15 bases between. This CDR3 is 15 amino acids long. CDR3 DNA: TGTGCCAGCAGTGACTGGGCGGGGAGAGTTGAAAAACTGTTTTTT. It specifies CASSDWAGRVEKLFF.

The chain's CDR3 is CASSLGTSGRGTDTQYF. CDR3 in DNA: TGTGCCAGCAGTTTAGGGACTAGCGGGAGGGGCACAGATACGCAGTATTTT. This sequence joins TRBV28 and TRBJ2-3, with TRBD2 identical over 16 bases. The V segment lost 2 bases and the J segment 1 base; nucleotides outside the gene matches: 0. From germline, CDR1 is MDHEN and CDR2 SYDVKM. The CDR3 is made up of 17 amino acids. The whole variable domain, remainder taken from reference TRBV28 and TRBJ2-3, is DVKVTQSSRYLVKRTGEKVFLECVQDMDHENMFWYRQDPGLGLRLIYFSYDVKMKEKGDIPEGYSVSREKKERFSLILESASTNQTSMYLCASSLGTSGRGTDTQYFGPGTRLTVL.

For this clone: Distinct nucleotide sequences in the sample also encode this CDR3. This sequence joins TRBV11-2 and TRBJ2-5; D unresolved. The CDR3 consists of 11 residues. Germline V gives CDR1 SGHAT, CDR2 FQNNGV. V lost 3 bases to trimming and J lost 5 bases, with 4 bases between them. This CDR3 reads CASSFEETQYF. The DNA of the CDR3 is TGTGCCAGCAGCTTTGAGGAGACCCAGTACTTC.

The chain joins TRBV5-4 to TRBJ1-2, with D possibly matching TRBD1 (5 bases). Looked up from germline, CDR1 is SGHNT and CDR2 is YYREEE (reference sequence). The CDR3 loop spans 14 amino acids. V gave up 0 bases and J gave up 5 bases, with 11 bases separating them. CDR3 residues: CASSLGQGPYGYTF. In nucleotides, the CDR3 is TGTGCCAGCAGCTTGGGGCAGGGCCCTTATGGCTACACCTTC.

This clone has just a few counts. V is TRBV29-1 and J is TRBJ2-7; no clear D. The length of the CDR3 is 11 residues. The V gene's germline CDR1 is SQVTM and CDR2 ANQGSEA. V gave up 7 bases and J gave up 3 bases, with 10 bases separating them. For the CDR3, the DNA is TGCAGCGGATACAGCAACTACGAGCAGTACTTC. It yields the protein CSGYSNYEQYF.

The chain has TRBV29-1 and TRBJ2-1; 7 bases map to TRBD1. The CDR3 has 15 amino acids. Germline-derived CDR1 and CDR2 are SQVTM and ANQGSEA. Trimming removed 5 bases from V and 0 bases from J; junction bases left unmatched: 7. The CDR3 nucleotides are TGCAGCGTTATCGGGACAGACGGCTCCTACAATGAGCAGTTCTTC. Encoded protein: CSVIGTDGSYNEQFF.

This chain joins TRBV4-3 and TRBJ2-7, with D perhaps matching TRBD2 (6 bases). V was pared by 0 bases and J by 1 base, with 10 bases between. Per the germline V gene, CDR1 is LGHNA and CDR2 is YSLEER. This CDR3 contains 15 residues. The CDR3 here is CASSQELAWSYEQYF. The CDR3, as DNA: TGCGCCAGCAGCCAAGAACTAGCTTGGTCCTACGAGCAGTACTTC.

The chain joins TRBV6-1 to TRBJ1-5; 7 bases are shared with TRBD1. The CDR3 sequence is 15 residues long. CDR1 is MNHNS and CDR2 is SASEGT in the germline V gene. The trim removed 0 bases at V and 7 bases at J, leaving 6 bases unmatched. The chain's CDR3 is CASSEANRGKQPQHF. CDR3 nucleotide sequence: TGTGCCAGCAGTGAAGCGAACAGGGGAAAACAGCCCCAGCATTTT.

The chain employs TRBV11-2 and TRBJ2-6; possibly TRBD1 for D (5 bases). Germline CDR1 reads SGHAT; CDR2 reads FQNNGV. V lost 5 bases and J lost 2, with 19 bases in between. The CDR3 contains 18 residues. CDR3 region: CASSAPPQVLPGANVLTF. The CDR3 region has the DNA TGTGCCAGCAGCGCGCCCCCACAGGTGCTCCCTGGGGCCAACGTCCTGACTTTC.

The J gene is TRBJ1-5, the V gene TRBV10-3; 8 bases agree with TRBD1. The CDR3 runs to 15 residues. Germline V lookup: CDR1 ENHRY, CDR2 SYGVKD. With 3 bases clipped from V and 7 bases from J, the junction kept 8 bases outside the gene matches. CDR3 nucleotides: TGTGCCATCAGTGAAAACCAGGGGGCCAAGCAGCCCCAGCATTTT. Translating gives CAISENQGAKQPQHF.

This clone has more than one count but fewer than ten. The chain joins TRBV28 to TRBJ2-7, with 8 bases that match TRBD2. There are 15 residues in the CDR3. Germline V lookup: CDR1 MDHEN, CDR2 SYDVKM. J was trimmed by 0 bases and V by 10 bases; bases with no gene match: 11. CDR3 nucleotides: TGTGCCATCACTAGCGGAATCGTATCCTCCTACGAGCAGTACTTC. It is translated as CAITSGIVSSYEQYF.

J is TRBJ1-1 and V is TRBV7-9, with a possible D match to TRBD1 (6 bases). Trimming cost V 0 bases and J 3 bases, with 11 bases left between them. This CDR3 region has 15 residues. CDR1 and CDR2 (germline): SEHNR, FQNEAQ (reference sequence). This CDR3 reads CASSLAQGLHTEAFF. The DNA of the CDR3 is TGTGCCAGCAGCTTAGCACAGGGTCTGCACACTGAAGCTTTCTTT.

The rearrangement links TRBV5-6 to TRBJ2-5; 7 bases are shared with TRBD2. Germline trimming cut 4 bases from V and 0 bases from J; bases unmatched to any gene: 3. The CDR3 runs to 14 residues. Looked up from germline, CDR1 is SGHDT and CDR2 is YYEEEE. CDR3 sequence: CASSALADQETQYF. The CDR3 DNA is TGTGCCAGCAGCGCTCTAGCGGACCAAGAGACCCAGTACTTC. The whole variable domain, filled in from reference TRBV5-6 and TRBJ2-5, reads DAGVTQSPTHLIKTRGQQVTLRCSPKSGHDTVSWYQQALGQGPQFIFQYYEEEERQRGNFPDRFSGHQFPNYSSELNVNALLLGDSALYLCASSALADQETQYFGPGTRLLVL.

The chain joins TRBV6-5 to TRBJ2-5; 11 positions match TRBD2. The CDR3 is 16 residues long. The germline CDR1 and CDR2 sequences are MNHEY and SVGAGI. J lost 1 base, V lost 4 bases, and 5 bases had no gene match. CDR3 loop: CASSSGLAAPQETQYF. DNA of the CDR3: TGTGCCAGCAGTTCGGGACTAGCGGCACCCCAAGAGACCCAGTACTTC.